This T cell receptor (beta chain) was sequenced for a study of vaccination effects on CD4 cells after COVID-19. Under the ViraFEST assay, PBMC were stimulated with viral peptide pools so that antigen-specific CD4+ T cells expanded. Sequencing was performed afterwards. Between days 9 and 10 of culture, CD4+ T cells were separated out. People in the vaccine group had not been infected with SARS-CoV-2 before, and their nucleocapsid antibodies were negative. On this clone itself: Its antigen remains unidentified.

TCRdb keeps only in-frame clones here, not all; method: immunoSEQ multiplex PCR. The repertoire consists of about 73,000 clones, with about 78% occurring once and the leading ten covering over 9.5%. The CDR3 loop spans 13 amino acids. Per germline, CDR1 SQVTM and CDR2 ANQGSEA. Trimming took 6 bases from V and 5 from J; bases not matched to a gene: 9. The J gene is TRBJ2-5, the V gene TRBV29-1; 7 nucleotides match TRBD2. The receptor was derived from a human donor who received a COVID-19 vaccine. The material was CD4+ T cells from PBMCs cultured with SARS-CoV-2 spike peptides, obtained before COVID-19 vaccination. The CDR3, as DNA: TGCAGCGTGGGGCCTGGCGGGAGCGAGACCCAGTACTTC. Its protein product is CSVGPGGSETQYF.